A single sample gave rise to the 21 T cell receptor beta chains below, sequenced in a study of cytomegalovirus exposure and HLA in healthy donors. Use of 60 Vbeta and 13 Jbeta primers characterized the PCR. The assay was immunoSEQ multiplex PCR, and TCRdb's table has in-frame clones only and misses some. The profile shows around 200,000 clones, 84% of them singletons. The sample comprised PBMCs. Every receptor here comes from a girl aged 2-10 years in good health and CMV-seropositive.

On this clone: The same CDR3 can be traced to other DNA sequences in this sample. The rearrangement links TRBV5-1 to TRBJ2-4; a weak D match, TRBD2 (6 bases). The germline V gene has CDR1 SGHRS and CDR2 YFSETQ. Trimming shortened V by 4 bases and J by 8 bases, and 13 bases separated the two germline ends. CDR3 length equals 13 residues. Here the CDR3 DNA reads TGCGCCAGCAGCCGAGGGACTCGGGACATTCAGTACTTC. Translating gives CASSRGTRDIQYF.

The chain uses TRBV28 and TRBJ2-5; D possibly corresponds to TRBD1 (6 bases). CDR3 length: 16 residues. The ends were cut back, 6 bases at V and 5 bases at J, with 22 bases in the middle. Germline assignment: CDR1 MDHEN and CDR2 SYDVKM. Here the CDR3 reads CASSQNRVWGWETQYF. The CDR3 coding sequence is TGTGCCAGCAGCCAAAACAGGGTATGGGGCTGGGAGACCCAGTACTTC.

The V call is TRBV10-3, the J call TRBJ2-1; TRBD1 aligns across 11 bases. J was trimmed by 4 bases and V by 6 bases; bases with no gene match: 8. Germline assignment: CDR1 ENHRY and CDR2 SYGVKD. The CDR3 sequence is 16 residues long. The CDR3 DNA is TGTGCCATCAGAAAGGGACAGGGGGTAGGGTACAATGAGCAGTTCTTC. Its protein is CAIRKGQGVGYNEQFF.

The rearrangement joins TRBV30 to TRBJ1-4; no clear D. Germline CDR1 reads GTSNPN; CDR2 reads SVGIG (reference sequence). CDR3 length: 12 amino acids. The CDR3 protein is CAWGATNEKLFF. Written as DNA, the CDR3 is TGTGCTTGGGGAGCAACTAATGAAAAACTGTTTTTT.

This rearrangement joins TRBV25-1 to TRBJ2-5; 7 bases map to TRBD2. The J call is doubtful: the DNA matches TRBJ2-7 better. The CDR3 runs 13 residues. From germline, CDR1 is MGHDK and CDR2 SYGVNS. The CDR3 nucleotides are TGTGCCAGCTATAGCGGGCATTCCTACGAGCAGTACTTC. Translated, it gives CASYSGHSYEQYF.

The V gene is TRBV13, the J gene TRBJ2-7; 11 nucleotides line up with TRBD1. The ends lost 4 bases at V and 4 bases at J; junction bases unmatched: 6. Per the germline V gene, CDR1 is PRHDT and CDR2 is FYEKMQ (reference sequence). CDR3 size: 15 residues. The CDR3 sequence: CASSSGQGDPYEQYF. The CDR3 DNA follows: TGTGCCAGCAGCTCGGGACAGGGGGACCCTTACGAGCAGTACTTC.

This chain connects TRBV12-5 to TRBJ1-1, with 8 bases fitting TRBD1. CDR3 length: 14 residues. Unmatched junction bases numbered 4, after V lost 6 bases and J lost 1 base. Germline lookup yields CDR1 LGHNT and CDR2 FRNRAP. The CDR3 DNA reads TGTGCTAGTGGGCTGACAGGGGCGAACACTGAAGCTTTCTTT. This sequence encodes CASGLTGANTEAFF.

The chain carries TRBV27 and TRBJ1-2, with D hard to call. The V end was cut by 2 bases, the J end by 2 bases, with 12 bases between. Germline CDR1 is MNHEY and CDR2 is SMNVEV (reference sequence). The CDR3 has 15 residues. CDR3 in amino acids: CASSLKPRGNYGYTF. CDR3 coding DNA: TGTGCCAGCAGTTTAAAGCCAAGAGGAAACTATGGCTACACCTTC.

The CDR3 region is CASSEGVAGETQYF. CDR3 DNA sequence: TGTGCCAGCAGTGAAGGGGTGGCTGGAGAGACCCAGTACTTC. The V and J genes are TRBV6-5 and TRBJ2-5; D may be TRBD1 (5 bases). The CDR3 consists of 14 residues. In germline, CDR1 is MNHEY, CDR2 SVGAGI. V was cut by 5 bases and J by 4 bases, with 14 bases left in between.

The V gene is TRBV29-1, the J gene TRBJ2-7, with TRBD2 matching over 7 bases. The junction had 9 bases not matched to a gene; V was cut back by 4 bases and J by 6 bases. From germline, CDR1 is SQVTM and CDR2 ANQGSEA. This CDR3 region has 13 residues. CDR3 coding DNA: TGCAGCGTTGGTGAGATAGGGAGGGCCGAGCAGTACTTC. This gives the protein CSVGEIGRAEQYF.

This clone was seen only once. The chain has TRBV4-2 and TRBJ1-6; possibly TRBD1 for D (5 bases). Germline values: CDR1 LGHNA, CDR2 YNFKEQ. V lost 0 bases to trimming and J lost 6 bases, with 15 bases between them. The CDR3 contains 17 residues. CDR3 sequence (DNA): TGTGCCAGCAGCCAAGATTTCGGGGGACGGCCTAATTCACCCCTCCACTTT. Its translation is CASSQDFGGRPNSPLHF.

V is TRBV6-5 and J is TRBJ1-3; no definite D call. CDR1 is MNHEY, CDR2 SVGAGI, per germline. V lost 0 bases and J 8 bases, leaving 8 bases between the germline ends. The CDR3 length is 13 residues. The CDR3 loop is CASSYSRGYTIYF. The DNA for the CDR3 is TGTGCCAGCAGTTACTCCCGAGGATACACCATATATTTT.

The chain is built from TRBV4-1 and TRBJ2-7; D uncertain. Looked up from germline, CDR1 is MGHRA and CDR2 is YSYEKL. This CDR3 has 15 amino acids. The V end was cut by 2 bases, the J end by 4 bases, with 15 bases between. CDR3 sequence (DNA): TGCGCCAGCAGCCAACCTAAGGCGGCTGAATACGAGCAGTACTTC. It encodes CASSQPKAAEYEQYF.

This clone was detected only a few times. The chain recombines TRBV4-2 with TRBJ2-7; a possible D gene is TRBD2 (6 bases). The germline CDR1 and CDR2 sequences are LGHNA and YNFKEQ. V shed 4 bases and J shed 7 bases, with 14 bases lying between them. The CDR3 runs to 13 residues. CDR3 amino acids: CASSPEVLAEQYF. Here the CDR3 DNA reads TGTGCCAGCAGCCCCGAGGTTCTAGCGGAGCAGTACTTC.

The CDR3 DNA sequence: TGTGCCAGCAGCTTCGGACAGGACTCCACAGATACGCAGTATTTT. It yields the protein CASSFGQDSTDTQYF. The J gene is TRBJ2-3, the V gene TRBV5-6; 7 nucleotides align to TRBD1. The CDR3 has 15 amino acids. Germline V CDR1 and CDR2: SGHDT, YYEEEE. V trimming: 2 bases; J trimming: 2 bases; junction bases outside the gene matches: 5.

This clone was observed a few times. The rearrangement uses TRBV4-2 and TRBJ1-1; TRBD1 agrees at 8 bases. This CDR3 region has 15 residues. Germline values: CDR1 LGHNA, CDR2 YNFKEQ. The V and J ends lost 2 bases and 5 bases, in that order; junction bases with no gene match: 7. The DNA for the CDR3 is TGTGCCAGCAGCCAACGAGGACAGGGAGGGACTGAAGCTTTCTTT. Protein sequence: CASSQRGQGGTEAFF.

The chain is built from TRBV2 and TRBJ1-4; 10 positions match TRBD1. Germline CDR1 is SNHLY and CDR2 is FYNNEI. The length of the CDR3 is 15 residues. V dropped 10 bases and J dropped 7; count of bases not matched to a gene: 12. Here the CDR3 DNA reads TGTGCCACCAACAGAAGGACAGGGGGAGCTGAAAAACTGTTTTTT. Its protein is CATNRRTGGAEKLFF. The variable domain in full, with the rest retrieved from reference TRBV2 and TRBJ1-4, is EPEVTQTPSHQVTQMGQEVILRCVPISNHLYFYWYRQILGQKVEFLVSFYNNEISEKSEIFDDQFSVERPDGSNFTLKIRSTKLEDSAMYFCATNRRTGGAEKLFFGSGTQLSVL.

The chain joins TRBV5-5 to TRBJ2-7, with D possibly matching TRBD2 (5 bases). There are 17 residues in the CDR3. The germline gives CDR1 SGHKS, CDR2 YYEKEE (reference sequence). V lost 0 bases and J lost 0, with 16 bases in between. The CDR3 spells CASSLASSREFSYEQYF. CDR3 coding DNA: TGTGCCAGCAGCTTGGCCTCATCCCGGGAATTCTCCTACGAGCAGTACTTC.

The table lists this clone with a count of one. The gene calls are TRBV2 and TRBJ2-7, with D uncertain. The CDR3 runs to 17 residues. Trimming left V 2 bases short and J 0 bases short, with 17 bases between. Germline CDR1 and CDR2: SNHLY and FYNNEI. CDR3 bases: TGTGCCAGCAGTGAATTATATTCGGCGGAAAGCTCCTACGAGCAGTACTTC. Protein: CASSELYSAESSYEQYF.

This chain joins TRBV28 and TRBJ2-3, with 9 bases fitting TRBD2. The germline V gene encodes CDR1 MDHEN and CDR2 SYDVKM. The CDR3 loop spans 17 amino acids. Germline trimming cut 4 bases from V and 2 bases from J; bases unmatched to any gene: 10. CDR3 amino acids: CASSSPSGLAYTDTQYF. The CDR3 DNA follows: TGTGCCAGCAGTTCGCCTTCGGGACTAGCATACACAGATACGCAGTATTTT. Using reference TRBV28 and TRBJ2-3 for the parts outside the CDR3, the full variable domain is DVKVTQSSRYLVKRTGEKVFLECVQDMDHENMFWYRQDPGLGLRLIYFSYDVKMKEKGDIPEGYSVSREKKERFSLILESASTNQTSMYLCASSSPSGLAYTDTQYFGPGTRLTVL.

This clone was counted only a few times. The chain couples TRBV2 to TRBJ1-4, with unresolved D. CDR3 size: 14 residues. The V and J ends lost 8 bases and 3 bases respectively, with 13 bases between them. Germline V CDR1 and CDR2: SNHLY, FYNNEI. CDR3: CASGVEVANEKLFF. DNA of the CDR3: TGTGCCAGCGGGGTGGAGGTCGCTAATGAAAAACTGTTTTTT.